These 3 T cell receptor beta chains originate from one sample sequenced in a study of T cell clones after liver transplantation. This table comes from immunoSEQ multiplex PCR, and its TCRdb copy is limited to in-frame clones, with some not included. The sample lists under 150,000 clones; less than 95% were seen once. The input for sequencing was CD4+ T cells from blood, taken 12 months after liver transplant. The receptors come from a human patient who received a liver transplant. Some T cells may be transferred from the graft donor.

J is TRBJ1-4 and V is TRBV9; 8 bases are shared with TRBD1. Unmatched junction bases numbered 9, after V lost 4 bases and J lost 7 bases. Germline V lookup: CDR1 SGDLS, CDR2 YYNGEE. This CDR3 comprises 15 residues. CDR3 amino acids: CASSSRQGMGEKLFF. CDR3 sequence (DNA): TGTGCCAGCAGCTCCCGACAGGGGATGGGTGAAAAACTGTTTTTT.

This clone has more than one count but fewer than ten. The chain carries TRBV18 and TRBJ2-1; tentatively, D is TRBD2 (5 bases). Germline V gene data show CDR1 as KGHSH and CDR2 as LQKENI. V gave up 5 bases and J gave up 0 bases, with 8 bases separating them. There are 14 residues in the CDR3. The CDR3 DNA reads TGTGCCAGCTCAATTGGGAGCTCCTACAATGAGCAGTTCTTC. Its protein product is CASSIGSSYNEQFF.

The gene calls are TRBV11-3 and TRBJ2-1; D is possibly TRBD2 (5 bases). Germline V CDR1 and CDR2: SGHNT, YENEEA. This CDR3 is 13 amino acids long. The V gene lost 8 bases and the J gene lost 4 bases, with 12 bases spanning the gap. CDR3 sequence (DNA): TGTGCCAGCTCCCCCGGAGGTTACAATGAGCAGTTCTTC. Protein: CASSPGGYNEQFF.